This section outlines one TCR beta chain sequence together with its context. Unmatched junction bases numbered 11, after V lost 6 bases and J lost 6 bases. The germline V gene encodes CDR1 LNHDA and CDR2 SQIVND (reference sequence). This CDR3 spans 18 amino acids. These data belong to a study of cytomegalovirus exposure and HLA in healthy donors. Primers: 60 Vbeta forward and 13 Jbeta reverse. Libraries were prepared by immunoSEQ multiplex PCR; TCRdb keeps only in-frame clonotypes and omits some of them. The table has about 200,000 clones, approximately 79% seen once; the top ten hold 1.5%. The gene calls are TRBV19 and TRBJ2-1, with TRBD2 identical over 16 bases. Sequenced material: PBMCs. The clonotype comes from a girl between 10 and 17 years old in good health and CMV-seropositive. The CDR3 bases are TGTGCCAGTAGCACCCGCCCTGGGACTAGCGGGGGGGGCAATGAGCAGTTCTTC. Translating gives CASSTRPGTSGGGNEQFF.